Included here is one T cell receptor (beta chain) sequence, with context. Its target is unknown. The sample is drawn from a study of shared clonotypes between healthy human individuals. General study results and limits: Read depth was anticipated to influence clonotype sharing among donors. Some clonotypes were shared by all four sorted-subset donors, while others were not shared. The non-shared ones had lower generation probabilities than the shared ones. As a rule, naive subsets had a larger estimated richness than memory subsets.

An even split of each subset's genomic DNA across several immunoSEQ plates was performed. The repertoire was sequenced with immunoSEQ multiplex PCR; TCRdb's copy has only in-frame clones and lacks some. The sample holds about 510,000 clones, 90% to 96% seen once. Germline V gene lookup returns CDR1 SGHRS and CDR2 YFSETQ. The CDR3 totals 15 residues. With 6 bases clipped from V and 2 bases from J, the junction kept 10 bases outside the gene matches. The rearrangement links TRBV5-1 to TRBJ2-5, with 7 bases lining up with TRBD1. The sequence derives from a woman aged 25 to 39 in good health. The material sequenced was naive CD4+ T cells sorted from blood. Indicated subset: CD45RA+ positively selected. The CDR3 region has the DNA TGCGCCAGCAAGGTTGTCTCGGGACAGCAAGAGACCCAGTACTTC. The encoded protein is CASKVVSGQQETQYF.